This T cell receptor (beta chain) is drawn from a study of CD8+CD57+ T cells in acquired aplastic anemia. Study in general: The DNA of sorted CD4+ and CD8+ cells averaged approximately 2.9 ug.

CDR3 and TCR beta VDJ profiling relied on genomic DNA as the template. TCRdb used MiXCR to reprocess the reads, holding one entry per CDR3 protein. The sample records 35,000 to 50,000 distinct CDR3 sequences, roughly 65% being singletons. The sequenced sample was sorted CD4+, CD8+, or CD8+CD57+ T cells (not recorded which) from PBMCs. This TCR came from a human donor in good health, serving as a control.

The CDR3 here is CASRDSYYGYTF. The CDR3 DNA is TGTGCCAGTCGGGACAGCTACTATGGCTACACCTTC. This rearrangement joins TRBV2 to TRBJ1-2, with 7 bases identical to TRBD1. Germline CDR1 SNHLY, CDR2 FYNNEI. The CDR3 sequence is 12 residues long. V lost 9 bases, J lost 3 bases, and 4 bases stayed unmatched.